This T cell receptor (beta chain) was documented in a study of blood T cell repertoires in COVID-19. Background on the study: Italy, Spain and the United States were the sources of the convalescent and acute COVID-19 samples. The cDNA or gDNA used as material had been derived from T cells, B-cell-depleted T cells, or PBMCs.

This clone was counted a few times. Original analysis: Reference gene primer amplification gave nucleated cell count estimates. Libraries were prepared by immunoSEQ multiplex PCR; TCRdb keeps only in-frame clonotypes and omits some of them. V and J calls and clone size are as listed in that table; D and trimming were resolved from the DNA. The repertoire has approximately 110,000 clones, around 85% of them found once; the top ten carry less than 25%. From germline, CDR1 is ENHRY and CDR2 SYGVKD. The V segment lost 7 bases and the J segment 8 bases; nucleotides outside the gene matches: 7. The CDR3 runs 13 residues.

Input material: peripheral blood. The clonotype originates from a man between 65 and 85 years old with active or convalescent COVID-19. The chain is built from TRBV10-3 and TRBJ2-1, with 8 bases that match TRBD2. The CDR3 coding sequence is TGTGCCATCACGGGCGGGAGGATGGATGAGCAGTTCTTC. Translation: CAITGGRMDEQFF.